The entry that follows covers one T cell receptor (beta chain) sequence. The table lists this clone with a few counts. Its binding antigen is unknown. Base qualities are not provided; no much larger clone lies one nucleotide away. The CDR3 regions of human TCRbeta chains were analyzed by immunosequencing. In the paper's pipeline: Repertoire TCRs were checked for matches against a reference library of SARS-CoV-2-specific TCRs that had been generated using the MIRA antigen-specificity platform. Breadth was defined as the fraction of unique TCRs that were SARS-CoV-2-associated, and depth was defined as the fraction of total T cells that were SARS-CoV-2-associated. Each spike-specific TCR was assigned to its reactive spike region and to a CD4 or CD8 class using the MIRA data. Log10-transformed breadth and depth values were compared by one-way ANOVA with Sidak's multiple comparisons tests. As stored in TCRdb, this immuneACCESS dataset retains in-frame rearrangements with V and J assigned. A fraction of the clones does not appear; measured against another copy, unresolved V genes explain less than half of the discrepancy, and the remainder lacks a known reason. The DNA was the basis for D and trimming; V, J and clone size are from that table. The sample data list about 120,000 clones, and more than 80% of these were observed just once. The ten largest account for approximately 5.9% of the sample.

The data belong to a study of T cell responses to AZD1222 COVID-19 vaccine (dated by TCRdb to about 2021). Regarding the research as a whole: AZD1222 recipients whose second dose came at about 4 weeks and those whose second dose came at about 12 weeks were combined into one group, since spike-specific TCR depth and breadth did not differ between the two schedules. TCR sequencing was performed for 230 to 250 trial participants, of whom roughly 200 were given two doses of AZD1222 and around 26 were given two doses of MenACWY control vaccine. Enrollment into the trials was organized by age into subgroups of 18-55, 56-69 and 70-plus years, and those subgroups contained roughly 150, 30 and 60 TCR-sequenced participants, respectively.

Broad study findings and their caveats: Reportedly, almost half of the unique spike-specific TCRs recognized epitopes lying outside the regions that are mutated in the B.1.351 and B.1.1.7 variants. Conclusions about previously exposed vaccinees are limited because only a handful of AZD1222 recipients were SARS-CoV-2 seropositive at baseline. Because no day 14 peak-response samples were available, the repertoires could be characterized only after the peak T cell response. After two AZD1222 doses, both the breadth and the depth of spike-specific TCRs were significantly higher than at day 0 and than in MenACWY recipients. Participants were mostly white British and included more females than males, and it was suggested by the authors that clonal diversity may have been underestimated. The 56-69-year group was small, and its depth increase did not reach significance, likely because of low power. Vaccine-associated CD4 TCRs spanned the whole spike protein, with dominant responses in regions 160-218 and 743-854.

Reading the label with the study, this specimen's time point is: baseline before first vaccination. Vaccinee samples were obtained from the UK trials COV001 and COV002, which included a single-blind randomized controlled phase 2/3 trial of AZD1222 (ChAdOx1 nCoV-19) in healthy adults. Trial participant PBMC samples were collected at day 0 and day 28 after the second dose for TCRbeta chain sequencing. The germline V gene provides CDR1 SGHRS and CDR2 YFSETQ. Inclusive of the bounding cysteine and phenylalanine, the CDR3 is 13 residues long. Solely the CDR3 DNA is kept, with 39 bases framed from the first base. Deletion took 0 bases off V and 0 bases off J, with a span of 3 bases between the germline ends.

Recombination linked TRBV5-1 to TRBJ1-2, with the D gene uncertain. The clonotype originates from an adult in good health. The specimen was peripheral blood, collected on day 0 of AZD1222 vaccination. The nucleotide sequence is TGCGCCAGCAGCTTGGAGGCTAACTATGGCTACACCTTC. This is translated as CASSLEANYGYTF. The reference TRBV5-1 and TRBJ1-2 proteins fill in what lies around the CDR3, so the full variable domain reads KAGVTQTPRYLIKTRGQQVTLSCSPISGHRSVSWYQQTPGQGLQFLFEYFSETQRNKGNFPGRFSGRQFSNSRSEMNVSTLELGDSALYLCASSLEANYGYTFGSGTRLTVV.